This T cell receptor (beta chain) was sequenced in a study of T cells in Graves' hyperthyroidism and ophthalmopathy. In this sample, this clonotype turned up a few times. The source material, RNA transcripts, was used to amplify TCR beta CDR3 regions. Carried out on the TCR CDR3, a first-round RT-PCR used the HTBI primer set. One entry per CDR3 protein, called by TCRdb with MiXCR from the multiplex PCR reads. The data hold approximately 700,000 distinct CDR3 sequences, with about 15% observed a single time. The length of the CDR3 is 14 residues. The germline gives CDR1 DFQATT, CDR2 SNEGSKA (reference sequence). The ends were cut back, 1 base at V and 3 bases at J, with 10 bases in the middle.

Sequencing was performed on blood. The rearrangement links TRBV20-1 to TRBJ2-4; possible D gene TRBD1, 6 bases. This TCR derives from a man aged 18 to 29 with Graves' hyperthyroidism. CDR3 loop: CSARVGAGKNIQYF. As DNA, the CDR3 is TGCAGTGCTAGAGTGGGGGCTGGCAAAAACATTCAGTACTTC.